These T cell receptor delta chains were read from a single sample in a study of Vδ1+ human thymocytes. TCRdb made new clone calls on the multiplex PCR reads using CATT. The sample lists tens of thousands of delta-chain clones; around 15% were seen once. The specimen sequenced was Vdelta1+ gamma-delta thymocytes from the thymus. These TCRs come from a girl under three years old who had congenital heart surgery. Each CDR3 is given with its conserved first and last residue. Fields, in order: J gene, V gene, clone size, D gene, CDR3 protein, CDR3 DNA. A D gene is named only where the DNA matches it firmly. Size tells how often a clone was seen (once, few, many) or the class of an expanded clone, and some rows leave it out.

>TRDJ1|TRDV1|few|TRDD3
CALGAVPKPLLGGNGDKLIF
TGTGCTCTTGGGGCCGTTCCCAAACCTTTACTGGGGGGTAACGGCGATAAACTCATCTTT
>TRDJ1|TRDV1|NA|TRDD3
CALGASSPTGGYTENKLIF
TGTGCTCTTGGGGCCTCTTCCCCTACTGGGGGATATACTGAAAATAAACTCATCTTT
>TRDJ1|TRDV1|NA|NA
CALGERPRFPTGTGDTDKLIF
TGTGCTCTTGGGGAACGCCCCCGGTTTCCTACGGGGACGGGGGATACCGATAAACTCATCTTT
>TRDJ2|TRDV1|once|TRDD3
CALGELGPPLRGIRTAQLFF
TGTGCTCTTGGGGAACTAGGGCCCCCACTGAGGGGGATACGGACAGCACAACTCTTCTTT
>TRDJ1|TRDV1|NA|TRDD3
CALGGYWGHEYTDKLIF
TGTGCTCTTGGGGGCTACTGGGGGCACGAGTACACCGATAAACTCATCTTT
>TRDJ1|TRDV1|NA|TRDD3
CALGEAVPTSGGYRYTDKLIF
TGTGCTCTTGGGGAAGCTGTTCCTACCTCTGGGGGATACCGTTACACCGATAAACTCATCTTT
>TRDJ1|TRDV2|NA|TRDD3
CACDGPGDTLYTDKLIF
TGTGCCTGTGACGGGCCGGGGGATACCCTTTACACCGATAAACTCATCTTT
>TRDJ1|TRDV1|NA|TRDD3
CALGELGIPYTDKLIF
TGTGCTCTTGGGGAACTTGGGATACCTTACACCGATAAACTCATCTTT
>TRDJ1|TRDV2|NA|TRDD3
CACDACVRGMYTDKLIF
TGTGCCTGTGACGCCTGCGTACGGGGGATGTACACCGATAAACTCATCTTT
>TRDJ1|TRDV1|NA|TRDD3
CALGELLLPFVLGDYTDKLIF
TGTGCTCTTGGGGAACTCCTCTTACCCTTTGTACTGGGGGACTACACCGATAAACTCATCTTT
>TRDJ1|TRDV1|NA|TRDD3
CALGAEAFLNWGINDRTDKLIF
TGTGCTCTTGGGGCCGAGGCCTTCCTTAACTGGGGGATTAATGACCGCACCGATAAACTCATCTTT
>TRDJ1|TRDV1|NA|TRDD3
CALGEPLGDTVGTDKLIF
TGTGCTCTTGGGGAACCACTGGGGGATACGGTAGGCACCGATAAACTCATCTTT
>TRDJ1|TRDV1|NA|TRDD2
CALGGPSSFLGWGADKLIF
TGTGCTCTTGGGGGTCCCTCTTCCTTCCTCGGTTGGGGAGCCGATAAACTCATCTTT
>TRDJ1|TRDV1|NA|TRDD3
CALGELVWGIRTDKLIF
TGTGCTCTTGGAGAACTAGTTTGGGGGATACGGACCGATAAACTCATCTTT
>TRDJ1|TRDV1|few|NA
CALGGHKVGNHWEIGTDKLIF
TGTGCTCTTGGGGGCCATAAGGTGGGTAACCACTGGGAGATTGGCACCGATAAACTCATCTTT
>TRDJ1|TRDV1|few|NA
CALGENGPLTDKLIF
TGTGCTCTTGGGGAAAATGGCCCCCTTACCGATAAACTCATCTTT
>TRDJ1|TRDV1|few|NA
CALGARADKLIF
TGTGCTCTTGGGGCGAGGGCTGATAAACTCATCTTT
>TRDJ1|TRDV1|NA|TRDD3
CALGERGPSYGLLGDTLSDKLIF
TGTGCTCTTGGGGAACGAGGGCCTTCCTACGGCCTACTGGGGGATACCCTCTCCGATAAACTCATCTTT
>TRDJ1|TRDV1|NA|TRDD3
CALGEQWGLLGDTHTDKLIF
TGTGCTCTTGGGGAACAATGGGGCCTACTGGGGGATACGCACACCGATAAACTCATCTTT
>TRDJ1|TRDV1|few|NA
CALGELVHPPHADKLIF
TGTGCTCTTGGGGAACTAGTTCACCCCCCGCACGCCGATAAACTCATCTTT
>TRDJ1|TRDV1|few|TRDD3
CALGELITLWGGTLGDTITDKLIF
TGTGCTCTTGGGGAACTTATAACCCTTTGGGGAGGGACACTGGGGGATACTATCACCGATAAACTCATCTTT
>TRDJ1|TRDV1|NA|NA
CALGERRARSDTPTDKLIF
TGTGCTCTTGGGGAACGGCGGGCCCGCTCGGATACCCCCACCGATAAACTCATCTTT
>TRDJ1|TRDV1|few|TRDD3
CALGLRTGELIRRGKLIF
TGTGCTCTTGGCCTACGGACTGGGGAGTTAATCCGACGCGGTAAACTCATCTTT
>TRDJ1|TRDV1|NA|NA
CALGELESSLPRGIDYTDKLIF
TGTGCTCTTGGGGAACTAGAGAGCTCCCTTCCACGTGGGATCGATTACACCGATAAACTCATCTTT
>TRDJ3|TRDV2|few|TRDD3
CACDSPGPCTGGYCPSSWDTRQMFF
TGTGCCTGTGACAGCCCAGGGCCCTGTACTGGGGGATACTGCCCCAGCTCCTGGGACACCCGACAGATGTTTTTC
>TRDJ1|TRDV1|NA|NA
CALGEQPRRGDKLIF
TGTGCTCTTGGGGAACAGCCTAGGCGCGGCGATAAACTCATCTTT
>TRDJ1|TRDV1|few|NA
CALGELGHYTFRWKADKLIF
TGTGCTCTTGGGGAACTGGGACATTATACGTTTAGGTGGAAGGCCGATAAACTCATCTTT
>TRDJ3|TRDV2|NA|TRDD3
CACDRLGDTTWDTRQMFF
TGTGCCTGTGACAGGTTGGGGGATACCACCTGGGACACCCGACAGATGTTTTTC
>TRDJ1|TRDV1|few|NA
CALGTFRYTDKLIF
TGTGCTCTTGGGACCTTCAGGTACACCGATAAACTCATCTTT
>TRDJ1|TRDV1|NA|NA
CALGEPLPTRGYWGIPVDKLIF
TGTGCTCTTGGGGAACCCCTTCCTACGCGTGGGTATTGGGGGATACCGGTCGATAAACTCATCTTT
>TRDJ1|TRDV2|few|NA
CACDTEKSGGPTAKKLIF
TGTGCCTGTGACACCGAAAAATCCGGGGGACCTACCGCAAAAAAACTCATCTTT
>TRDJ1|TRDV1|few|TRDD3
CALGELKRAYSYVGGYTDTDKLIF
TGTGCTCTTGGGGAACTAAAGAGGGCCTATAGCTATGTCGGGGGATACACGGACACCGATAAACTCATCTTT
>TRDJ1|TRDV1|NA|NA
CALGAQVPTGGYPLYTDKLIF
TGTGCTCTTGGGGCACAGGTTCCTACGGGGGGATATCCCCTGTACACCGATAAACTCATCTTT
>TRDJ1|TRDV1|NA|TRDD2
CALGGRVPTRILPGRYTDKLIF
TGTGCTCTTGGGGGACGAGTTCCTACGAGGATTCTCCCTGGGAGGTACACCGATAAACTCATCTTT
>TRDJ1|TRDV1|few|NA
CALGEIGGSTDKLIF
TGTGCTCTTGGGGAGATTGGGGGGTCCACCGATAAACTCATCTTT
>TRDJ1|TRDV1|few|TRDD3
CALGEPPFLCLGVGDTCRRFFTDKLIF
TGTGCTCTTGGGGAACCCCCTTTCCTATGCTTAGGGGTGGGGGATACTTGCCGGAGGTTCTTCACCGATAAACTCATCTTT
>TRDJ1|TRDV1|NA|NA
CALGELQGFLRMGAGGYTDKLIF
TGTGCTCTTGGGGAACTACAAGGCTTCCTACGAATGGGGGCTGGGGGATACACCGATAAACTCATCTTT
>TRDJ1|TRDV1|few|NA
CALGELDPTHSTSGWPGYTDKLIF
TGTGCTCTTGGGGAACTAGACCCTACCCATAGCACCTCAGGCTGGCCAGGGTACACCGATAAACTCATCTTT
>TRDJ1|TRDV1|NA|TRDD3
CALGELEKGSQYWGMRLIF
TGTGCTCTTGGGGAACTAGAGAAAGGATCCCAATACTGGGGGATGAGACTCATCTTT
>TRDJ1|TRDV1|NA|NA
CALGELHLPDRLSAGVRMYYTDKLIF
TGTGCCCTTGGGGAACTGCACCTCCCAGATCGCCTGTCCGCGGGGGTGAGGATGTATTACACCGATAAACTCATCTTT
>TRDJ1|TRDV2|NA|NA
CACDQLVPDKLIF
TGTGCCTGTGACCAACTCGTACCCGATAAACTCATCTTT
>TRDJ1|TRDV1|NA|NA
CALGNFTFGGYEYTDKLIF
NA
>TRDJ1|TRDV1|few|NA
CALGEKRPSTLTKYTDKLIF
TGTGCTCTTGGGGAAAAAAGGCCGAGTACTCTTACGAAGTACACCGATAAACTCATCTTT
>TRDJ1|TRDV1|few|NA
CALGEPGLYHSTDKLIF
TGTGCTCTTGGGGAACCTGGCCTGTATCATTCAACCGATAAACTCATCTTT
>TRDJ1|TRDV1|few|NA
CALGEQAAFLRRGGLADKLIF
TGTGCTCTTGGGGAACAGGCGGCCTTCCTACGACGTGGGGGATTGGCCGATAAACTCATCTTT
>TRDJ3|TRDV3|few|NA
CAPYHSWDTRQMFF
TGTGCCCCTTACCACTCCTGGGACACCCGACAGATGTTTTTC
>TRDJ1|TRDV1|NA|TRDD3
CALGVSYGDTLPGRRGTDKLIF
TGTGCTCTTGGGGTCAGTTACGGGGATACCCTTCCAGGGCGTCGGGGAACCGATAAACTCATCTTT
>TRDJ1|TRDV1|few|TRDD3
CALGESSSTQHGGPHTDKLIF
TGTGCTCTTGGGGAAAGCTCGTCTACTCAACATGGGGGACCTCACACCGATAAACTCATCTTT
>TRDJ1|TRDV1|NA|TRDD3
CALGEPRSQQPVGLGDTHTDKLIF
TGTGCTCTTGGGGAACCCCGATCCCAACAGCCCGTAGGACTGGGGGATACCCACACCGATAAACTCATCTTT
>TRDJ1|TRDV1|NA|NA
CALGAPRSHTRERYTDKLIF
TGTGCTCTTGGGGCCCCCAGAAGCCATACGCGTGAAAGGTACACCGATAAACTCATCTTT
>TRDJ1|TRDV1|few|NA
CALGEIPTPLLSLYTDKLIF
TGTGCTCTTGGGGAAATTCCGACCCCCTTACTGTCCTTGTACACCGATAAACTCATCTTT
>TRDJ1|TRDV1|NA|TRDD3
CALGGRVPLRREWGIRFEPDKLIF
TGTGCTCTTGGGGGCAGGGTCCCTCTACGTCGGGAATGGGGGATACGCTTCGAGCCCGATAAACTCATCTTT